Shown below are 18 T cell receptor beta chains from a single sample sequenced in a study of blood T cell repertoires in COVID-19. Measured with immunoSEQ multiplex PCR; TCRdb has only the in-frame clones, and not every one. Of approximately 310,000 clones in the sample, roughly 84% were seen once. Sequencing was carried out using peripheral blood. These receptors were taken from a man aged 50-59 years with active or convalescent COVID-19.

The chain joins TRBV11-2 to TRBJ2-7; perhaps TRBD2 as D (5 bases). V shed 5 bases and J shed 2 bases, with 19 bases lying between them. The CDR3 is 16 residues long. Germline loops: CDR1 SGHAT, CDR2 FQNNGV. CDR3 DNA sequence: TGTGCCAGCAGCCCTCCGGGAAACGGGCCTACCTACGAGCAGTACTTC. It codes for CASSPPGNGPTYEQYF.

This clone has just one count. This chain uses TRBV18 with TRBJ1-5, with D possibly being TRBD1 (6 bases). The ends were cut back, 3 bases at V and 5 bases at J, with 17 bases in the middle. The CDR3 runs 16 residues. Germline V gives CDR1 KGHSH, CDR2 LQKENI. The CDR3 nucleotides are TGTGCCAGCTCACCGAAGGGAGACAGGCGGGATCAGCCCCAGCATTTT. Amino acid sequence: CASSPKGDRRDQPQHF. Full variable domain (rest looked up from reference TRBV18 and TRBJ1-5): NAGVMQNPRHLVRRRGQEARLRCSPMKGHSHVYWYRQLPEEGLKFMVYLQKENIIDESGMPKERFSAEFPKEGPSILRIQQVVRGDSAAYFCASSPKGDRRDQPQHFGDGTRLSIL.

This clone appeared a single time. The chain has TRBV2 and TRBJ1-1; 9 bases match TRBD1. The junction had 5 bases not matched to a gene; V was cut back by 8 bases and J by 1 base. The CDR3 totals 14 residues. CDR1 is SNHLY and CDR2 is FYNNEI in the germline V gene. CDR3: CASAGTGRNTEAFF. Written as DNA, the CDR3 is TGTGCCAGCGCCGGGACAGGGCGGAACACTGAAGCTTTCTTT.

The V and J genes are TRBV7-9 and TRBJ1-2; D gene unclear. Per germline, CDR1 SEHNR and CDR2 FQNEAQ (reference sequence). V was shortened by 5 bases and J by 0 bases, with 10 bases between the two germline ends. CDR3 length equals 14 residues. CDR3: CASSASLTNYGYTF. The CDR3 coding sequence is TGTGCCAGCAGCGCGAGTCTTACTAACTATGGCTACACCTTC. The full variable domain, with the rest looked up from reference TRBV7-9 and TRBJ1-2, is DTGVSQNPRHKITKRGQNVTFRCDPISEHNRLYWYRQTLGQGPEFLTYFQNEAQLEKSRLLSDRFSAERPKGSFSTLEIQRTEQGDSAMYLCASSASLTNYGYTFGSGTRLTVV.

This sequence joins TRBV19 and TRBJ2-7; 11 bases are shared with TRBD2. V lost 4 bases and J lost 6; bases outside the gene matches: 20. Germline-derived CDR1 and CDR2 are LNHDA and SQIVND (reference sequence). The CDR3 is 19 residues long. The CDR3 DNA reads TGTGCCAGTAGTACCGTCCCCACTAGCGGGAGTGGCAGAGGCAGCGAGCAGTACTTC. It specifies CASSTVPTSGSGRGSEQYF.

This chain links TRBV1 with TRBJ2-1; the table's D call, TRBD2, was not checked against the DNA. TRBV1 is annotated as a pseudogene. The CDR3 covers 12 residues. The CDR3 region has the DNA TGCACCAGCAGCCAACTAGCGGGAATAAAGTTCTTC. This encodes CTSSQLAGIKFF.

The V and J genes are TRBV4-3 and TRBJ2-5; 12 bases line up with TRBD2. The CDR3 is 18 residues long. V shed 0 bases and J 4 bases; nucleotides not matched to a gene: 9. Germline lookup yields CDR1 LGHNA and CDR2 YSLEER. The CDR3 DNA sequence: TGCGCCAGCAGCCAAGACGGTCCTAGCGGGGGGGTTTTAGAGACCCAGTACTTC. Its protein is CASSQDGPSGGVLETQYF.

The genes are TRBV6-5 and TRBJ2-7, with 8 bases aligning to TRBD1. J gave up 2 bases and V 0 bases, and 6 bases lay outside the gene matches. The germline CDR1 and CDR2 sequences are MNHEY and SVGAGI. CDR3 length equals 16 residues. The CDR3 sequence is CASSYSTGQVTYEQYF. In nucleotides, the CDR3 is TGTGCCAGCAGTTACTCGACGGGACAGGTGACCTACGAGCAGTACTTC.

This sequence joins TRBV10-3 and TRBJ2-1, with a weak D call TRBD2 (7 bases). Germline V lookup: CDR1 ENHRY, CDR2 SYGVKD. Trimming pared 6 bases from V and 9 bases from J, leaving 15 bases between. The CDR3 is 13 amino acids. The CDR3 reads CAIRGGQGGEQFF. The CDR3 DNA follows: TGTGCCATCAGGGGGGGGCAGGGCGGTGAGCAGTTCTTC.

As DNA, the CDR3 is TGTGCCAGCAGGGGAGACGGGACAGGCTTTGGAAACACCATATATTTT. Its protein is CASRGDGTGFGNTIYF. This chain links TRBV2 with TRBJ1-3; 8 nucleotides line up with TRBD1. The CDR3 has 16 amino acids. The ends lost 6 bases at V and 3 bases at J; junction bases unmatched: 10. The germline V gene has CDR1 SNHLY and CDR2 FYNNEI.

The J gene is TRBJ2-2, the V gene TRBV5-4, with TRBD2 matching over 9 bases. The CDR3 totals 16 residues. The J segment lost 1 base and the V segment lost 3 bases, leaving 4 bases of the junction unmatched. Germline V CDR1 and CDR2: SGHNT, YYREEE (reference sequence). The CDR3 loop is CASSSGLAMNTGELFF. The DNA of the CDR3 is TGTGCCAGCAGCTCGGGACTAGCCATGAACACCGGGGAGCTGTTTTTT.

V gene TRBV10-3 combines with J gene TRBJ1-6, with a possible D match to TRBD1 (5 bases). V lost 3 bases and J 8 bases, leaving 11 bases between the germline ends. Per the germline V gene, CDR1 is ENHRY and CDR2 is SYGVKD. The length of the CDR3 is 14 residues. CDR3 residues: CAISDRGRDSPLHF. The CDR3 nucleotides are TGTGCCATCAGTGATAGGGGTAGAGATTCACCCCTCCACTTT.

V and J are TRBV9 and TRBJ2-1; possible D gene TRBD2, 5 bases. V shed 0 bases and J shed 6 bases, with 13 bases lying between them. The CDR3 runs 15 residues. CDR1 is SGDLS, CDR2 YYNGEE, per germline. The CDR3 DNA follows: TGTGCCAGCAGCGTAGAGCCGGGTGGACTCAATGAGCAGTTCTTC. Translated: CASSVEPGGLNEQFF.

The chain carries TRBV4-3 and TRBJ1-4; 9 bases align to TRBD1. The V segment lost 3 bases and the J segment 8 bases; nucleotides outside the gene matches: 10. This CDR3 comprises 16 residues. The germline V gene has CDR1 LGHNA and CDR2 YSLEER. CDR3 nucleotide sequence: TGCGCCAGCAGCCAGGATGGACAGGGGCGAGGGGAAAAACTGTTTTTT. Translated, it gives CASSQDGQGRGEKLFF.

This chain links TRBV25-1 with TRBJ1-1; D gene unclear. With 5 bases removed from V and 4 bases from J, the gap between germline ends came to 11 bases. The CDR3 is 13 residues long. The V gene's germline CDR1 is MGHDK and CDR2 SYGVNS. DNA for the CDR3: TGTGCCAGCAGTAGAGAGGGTGCCACTGAAGCTTTCTTT. Its translation: CASSREGATEAFF.

V gene TRBV10-2 combines with J gene TRBJ1-3; 7 bases line up with TRBD1. The CDR3 has 13 amino acids. Trimming removed 3 bases from V and 9 bases from J; junction bases left unmatched: 5. The germline CDR1 and CDR2 sequences are WSHSY and SAAADI. DNA of the CDR3: TGCGCCAGCAGTGACAGGGGGATAGGCACCATATATTTT. Amino acids: CASSDRGIGTIYF.

The rearrangement joins TRBV14 to TRBJ2-2; no clear D. The germline CDR1 and CDR2 sequences are SGHDN and FVKESK. V was trimmed by 1 base and J by 2 bases, leaving 5 bases between them. The CDR3 length is 14 residues. CDR3 nucleotides: TGTGCCAGCAGCCAAGCGGTAAACACCGGGGAGCTGTTTTTT. It translates to CASSQAVNTGELFF. Full variable domain (missing parts from reference TRBV14 and TRBJ2-2): EAGVTQFPSHSVIEKGQTVTLRCDPISGHDNLYWYRRVMGKEIKFLLHFVKESKQDESGMPNNRFLAERTGGTYSTLKVQPAELEDSGVYFCASSQAVNTGELFFGEGSRLTVL.

The V gene is TRBV7-6, the J gene TRBJ1-5; the match to TRBD1 covers 7 bases. CDR1 SGHVS and CDR2 FNYEAQ come from the germline V gene. V lost 1 base, J lost 6 bases, and 3 bases stayed unmatched. The CDR3 runs 14 residues. The CDR3 loop reads CASSLGQGGQPQHF. The CDR3 coding sequence is TGTGCCAGCAGCTTAGGACAGGGCGGTCAGCCCCAGCATTTT.